The table lists the clone carrying this T cell receptor (beta chain) with a few counts. Time point given: persistent/refractory GD, antithyroid drugs over 5 years with positive TRAb. The authors made the TCR library using RNA they extracted from PBMCs. Looked up from germline, CDR1 is LNHNV and CDR2 is YYDKDF (reference sequence). V dropped 1 base and J dropped 0 bases, with 10 bases sitting between them. The CDR3 sequence is 16 residues long. In building TCR beta libraries, iRepertoire HTBI primers were used together with Arm-PCR of CDR3 regions. One entry per CDR3 protein, called by TCRdb with MiXCR from the multiplex PCR reads. The sample holds about 660,000 distinct CDR3 sequences; about 32% are singletons and the top ten take about two fifths. This specimen belongs to a study of regulatory T cells in long-lasting Graves disease.

The TCR was taken from a female donor with Graves disease. The sequences come from peripheral blood mononuclear cells (PBMCs), collected when the disease was refractory, from a patient treated with antithyroid drugs. The chain uses TRBV15 and TRBJ1-3; unclear D gene. The CDR3 here is CATSRVTAASGNTIYF. CDR3 coding DNA: TGTGCCACCAGCAGAGTTACAGCTGCCTCTGGAAACACCATATATTTT.